This passage covers 29 T cell receptor beta chains from one sample sequenced in a study of cytomegalovirus exposure and HLA in healthy donors. The method was immunoSEQ multiplex PCR; TCRdb's version includes in-frame clones alone and lacks a portion of them. Here the sample spans about 58,000 clones, 90% being singletons. Source material: PBMCs. Receptors were obtained from a man aged 18 to 30 in good health and CMV-seronegative.

The chain is built from TRBV19 and TRBJ2-1; 9 bases agree with TRBD2. Germline-derived CDR1 and CDR2 are LNHDA and SQIVND (reference sequence). The CDR3 has 16 residues. V shed 3 bases and J 1 base; nucleotides not matched to a gene: 4. The CDR3 is CASSIIAGESYNEQFF. Written as DNA, the CDR3 is TGTGCCAGTAGTATCATAGCGGGAGAGTCCTACAATGAGCAGTTCTTC.

The rearrangement joins TRBV28 to TRBJ1-3; weak D call: TRBD1 (5 bases). Germline assignment: CDR1 MDHEN and CDR2 SYDVKM. Between the trimmed V and J ends, which lost 5 bases and 4 bases, there was a span of 12 bases. The CDR3 length is 14 residues. DNA for the CDR3: TGTGCCAGCAGTCCCCCAGGGTGGGGAAACACCATATATTTT. This sequence encodes CASSPPGWGNTIYF.

The rearrangement uses TRBV14 and TRBJ2-1; 7 bases are shared with TRBD1. The V and J ends lost 1 base and 4 bases, in that order; junction bases with no gene match: 4. CDR1 and CDR2 from the germline V gene are SGHDN and FVKESK. The CDR3 covers 15 residues. This CDR3 is CASSQAGTEYNEQFF. In DNA form, the CDR3 reads TGTGCCAGCAGCCAAGCCGGGACAGAGTACAATGAGCAGTTCTTC. The variable domain in full, with the rest retrieved from reference TRBV14 and TRBJ2-1, is EAGVTQFPSHSVIEKGQTVTLRCDPISGHDNLYWYRRVMGKEIKFLLHFVKESKQDESGMPNNRFLAERTGGTYSTLKVQPAELEDSGVYFCASSQAGTEYNEQFFGPGTRLTVL.

The rearrangement uses TRBV9 and TRBJ2-5, with 13 bases fitting TRBD2. Per the germline V gene, CDR1 is SGDLS and CDR2 is YYNGEE. The V gene end was trimmed by 0 bases and the J gene end by 4 bases; junction bases not matched to a gene: 0. The CDR3 has 15 amino acids. The CDR3 sequence: CASSVGLAGGETQYF. In DNA, the CDR3 is TGTGCCAGCAGCGTAGGACTAGCGGGAGGAGAGACCCAGTACTTC. Full variable domain (outside the CDR3, taken from reference TRBV9 and TRBJ2-5): DSGVTQTPKHLITATGQRVTLRCSPRSGDLSVYWYQQSLDQGLQFLIQYYNGEERAKGNILERFSAQQFPDLHSELNLSSLELGDSALYFCASSVGLAGGETQYFGPGTRLLVL.

This clone was detected only a few times. V and J are TRBV28 and TRBJ1-1; D may be TRBD1 (6 bases). Germline CDR1 is MDHEN and CDR2 is SYDVKM. CDR3 length equals 14 residues. Trimming removed 8 bases from V and 11 bases from J, with 24 bases in between. The CDR3 nucleotides are TGTGCCAGCGGGGCCGGGACACGGGGTTTTGGGGCTTTCTTT. Its protein product is CASGAGTRGFGAFF.

The chain is built from TRBV5-1 and TRBJ2-7; 9 bases line up with TRBD1. The CDR3 has 16 residues. Germline V CDR1 and CDR2: SGHRS, YFSETQ. V was pared by 3 bases and J by 2 bases, with 9 bases of the junction left unmatched. In DNA form, the CDR3 reads TGCGCCAGCAGCTGGGATCCGGGACAGGGACCCTACGAGCAGTACTTC. Its protein is CASSWDPGQGPYEQYF.

The V gene is TRBV23-1, the J gene TRBJ2-5; the D is unclear. TRBV23-1 is sorted into the ORF group, with uncertain function. Trimming stripped 1 base from V and 5 bases from J, with 8 bases between. The CDR3 consists of 13 residues. The CDR3 here is CASSQFFGETQYF. DNA of the CDR3: TGCGCCAGCAGTCAATTTTTCGGGGAGACCCAGTACTTC.

V gene TRBV11-3 combines with J gene TRBJ2-5, with D unclear. This CDR3 has 15 residues. Germline CDR1 reads SGHNT; CDR2 reads YENEEA. Trimming took 5 bases from V and 0 from J, leaving 13 bases between them. The CDR3 is CASSHSVGHQETQYF. In DNA, the CDR3 is TGTGCCAGCAGCCACTCCGTGGGCCACCAAGAGACCCAGTACTTC.

This clone was found once. V gene TRBV19 combines with J gene TRBJ1-4, with D hard to call. V shed 5 bases and J shed 8 bases, with 9 bases lying between them. Per germline, CDR1 LNHDA and CDR2 SQIVND (reference sequence). This CDR3 spans 12 amino acids. CDR3 region: CASSSSYEKLFF. The CDR3 DNA follows: TGTGCCAGTAGTTCTTCCTACGAAAAACTGTTTTTT.

The J gene is TRBJ2-7, the V gene TRBV7-9; possibly TRBD1 for D (6 bases). CDR1 is SEHNR and CDR2 is FQNEAQ in the germline V gene (reference sequence). CDR3 length: 15 amino acids. Trimming stripped 3 bases from V and 0 bases from J, with 12 bases between. In nucleotides, the CDR3 is TGTGCCAGCAGCTTTAGACAGGAGAGCTCCTACGAGCAGTACTTC. Its protein product is CASSFRQESSYEQYF.

This rearrangement joins TRBV18 to TRBJ2-5; the D gene is possibly TRBD1 (5 bases). CDR3 length equals 16 residues. Trimming removed 2 bases at V and 0 bases at J, with 13 bases between. Germline V gene data show CDR1 as KGHSH and CDR2 as LQKENI. CDR3 amino acids: CASSPWGTAYQETQYF. Here the CDR3 DNA reads TGTGCCAGCTCACCATGGGGCACAGCCTACCAAGAGACCCAGTACTTC.

The rearrangement uses TRBV28 and TRBJ1-1; maybe TRBD1 (5 bases). V was shortened by 2 bases and J by 0 bases, with 10 bases between the two germline ends. Germline V CDR1 and CDR2: MDHEN, SYDVKM. The CDR3 runs 15 residues. For the CDR3, the DNA is TGTGCCAGCAGTTTAAGTTCACAGGTGAACACTGAAGCTTTCTTT. Its protein is CASSLSSQVNTEAFF.

The chain carries TRBV5-1 and TRBJ2-5; 8 bases match TRBD2. The germline V gene has CDR1 SGHRS and CDR2 YFSETQ. J gave up 5 bases and V 0 bases, and 6 bases lay outside the gene matches. The CDR3 runs 15 residues. This CDR3 is CASSLASGSGETQYF. In DNA, the CDR3 is TGCGCCAGCAGCTTGGCCAGCGGGAGTGGGGAGACCCAGTACTTC.

The V gene is TRBV6-1, the J gene TRBJ1-5; a possible D gene is TRBD1 (5 bases). Germline CDR1 is MNHNS and CDR2 is SASEGT. V shed 6 bases and J shed 4 bases, with 7 bases lying between them. CDR3 length: 12 residues. CDR3 sequence (DNA): TGTGCCAGCAGGGACAAGAATCAGCCCCAGCATTTT. The encoded protein is CASRDKNQPQHF.

V is TRBV6-1 and J is TRBJ1-2; D is possibly TRBD1 (5 bases). The CDR3 has 15 residues. The germline V gene has CDR1 MNHNS and CDR2 SASEGT. V was pared by 3 bases and J by 7 bases, with 18 bases between. The CDR3 DNA is TGTGCCAGCAGTGACGTCGCTCCAGGGATTGGTGGCTACACCTTC. As protein: CASSDVAPGIGGYTF.

The chain joins TRBV9 to TRBJ2-1, with D tentatively TRBD2 (5 bases). This CDR3 is built from 15 residues. Trimming pared 0 bases from V and 2 bases from J, leaving 9 bases between. CDR1 and CDR2 from the germline V gene are SGDLS and YYNGEE. CDR3: CASSVGGEAYNEQFF. The CDR3 DNA reads as TGTGCCAGCAGCGTAGGGGGAGAAGCCTACAATGAGCAGTTCTTC. Based on the CDR3 plus reference TRBV9 and TRBJ2-1, the full variable domain is DSGVTQTPKHLITATGQRVTLRCSPRSGDLSVYWYQQSLDQGLQFLIQYYNGEERAKGNILERFSAQQFPDLHSELNLSSLELGDSALYFCASSVGGEAYNEQFFGPGTRLTVL.

The V gene is TRBV9, the J gene TRBJ2-5, with D possibly matching TRBD2 (6 bases). CDR1 and CDR2 from the germline V gene are SGDLS and YYNGEE. Trimming left V 0 bases short and J 2 bases short, with 11 bases between. This CDR3 is 15 amino acids long. The CDR3 spells CASSVGAGSQETQYF. CDR3 coding DNA: TGTGCCAGCAGCGTAGGAGCGGGCTCTCAAGAGACCCAGTACTTC. Drawing the rest from reference TRBV9 and TRBJ2-5, the complete variable domain is DSGVTQTPKHLITATGQRVTLRCSPRSGDLSVYWYQQSLDQGLQFLIQYYNGEERAKGNILERFSAQQFPDLHSELNLSSLELGDSALYFCASSVGAGSQETQYFGPGTRLLVL.

This clone has only one observation. This chain links TRBV29-1 with TRBJ1-2, with D possibly TRBD1 on 6 matching bases. CDR3 length equals 11 residues. V was trimmed by 3 bases and J by 4 bases, leaving 6 bases between them. The germline V gene has CDR1 SQVTM and CDR2 ANQGSEA. The CDR3 bases are TGCAGCGTTGACAGGGGCTATGGCTACACCTTC. It is translated as CSVDRGYGYTF.

The chain joins TRBV10-3 to TRBJ2-1; 9 bases agree with TRBD2. Germline-derived CDR1 and CDR2 are ENHRY and SYGVKD. The CDR3 runs to 14 residues. V shed 7 bases and J 8 bases; nucleotides not matched to a gene: 9. CDR3 residues: CAIKAGGLNDEQFF. For the CDR3, the DNA is TGTGCCATCAAGGCGGGAGGGCTAAACGATGAGCAGTTCTTC.

The chain links TRBV7-8 to TRBJ1-4, with D possibly TRBD1 on 5 matching bases. Germline values: CDR1 SGHVS, CDR2 FQNEAQ. The V and J ends lost 6 bases and 6 bases respectively, with 14 bases between them. The CDR3 consists of 14 residues. CDR3 loop: CASSLSGGYEKLFF. The CDR3 DNA reads as TGTGCCAGCAGTCTGTCCGGGGGGTATGAAAAACTGTTTTTT.

V is TRBV11-3 and J is TRBJ1-1; TRBD1 might be the D (6 bases). Per germline, CDR1 SGHNT and CDR2 YENEEA. Trimming pared 1 base from V and 4 bases from J, leaving 16 bases between. The CDR3 runs to 16 residues. The CDR3 reads CASSLAVLGARTEAFF. Written as DNA, the CDR3 is TGTGCCAGCAGCTTAGCGGTTTTGGGGGCGCGCACTGAAGCTTTCTTT.

The genes are TRBV27 and TRBJ2-1; 11 nucleotides align to TRBD2. This CDR3 has 16 residues. The germline CDR1 and CDR2 sequences are MNHEY and SMNVEV (reference sequence). V shed 7 bases and J 12 bases; nucleotides not matched to a gene: 17. The CDR3 loop is CASTLYSSGRVGRQFF. The CDR3 DNA reads TGTGCCAGCACCTTATATAGTAGCGGGAGGGTTGGTAGGCAGTTCTTC.

This rearrangement joins TRBV7-9 to TRBJ2-7; tentatively, D is TRBD1 (5 bases). CDR3 length: 12 residues. Trimming cost V 3 bases and J 7 bases, with 10 bases left between them. Germline V gene sequence: CDR1 SEHNR, CDR2 FQNEAQ (reference sequence). CDR3 sequence (DNA): TGTGCCAGCAGCTTCTCAGGGTCTGAGCAGTACTTC. Its translation: CASSFSGSEQYF.

The rearrangement joins TRBV6-5 to TRBJ2-1; no definite D call. This CDR3 has 13 amino acids. Germline loops: CDR1 MNHEY, CDR2 SVGAGI. V lost 0 bases and J 9 bases, leaving 9 bases between the germline ends. CDR3 bases: TGTGCCAGCAGTTACTCTTCCCGGAGTGAGCAGTTCTTC. It specifies CASSYSSRSEQFF.

The chain recombines TRBV28 with TRBJ2-5, with TRBD2 identical over 7 bases. V dropped 4 bases and J dropped 5; count of bases not matched to a gene: 16. Germline values: CDR1 MDHEN, CDR2 SYDVKM. The CDR3 length is 17 residues. CDR3 protein: CASSSGLGGSRWETQYF. The CDR3 DNA reads TGTGCCAGCAGTTCTGGCCTCGGGGGGAGTAGGTGGGAGACCCAGTACTTC.

V is TRBV6-6 and J is TRBJ2-5; weak D call: TRBD1 (8 bases). CDR1 is MNHNY and CDR2 is SVGAGI in the germline V gene (reference sequence). V lost 7 bases to trimming and J lost 5 bases, with 14 bases between them. There are 13 residues in the CDR3. CDR3 in DNA: TGTGCCAGCACCCACAGGGGGGGGGAGACCCAGTACTTC. This encodes CASTHRGGETQYF.

The J gene is TRBJ1-4, the V gene TRBV2; possibly TRBD1 for D (5 bases). Germline CDR1 and CDR2: SNHLY and FYNNEI. This CDR3 is built from 17 residues. Trimming took 6 bases from V and 0 from J, leaving 17 bases between them. CDR3 DNA: TGTGCCAGCAGGAAGCGGGACTCCTTTGCAACTAATGAAAAACTGTTTTTT. The encoded protein is CASRKRDSFATNEKLFF.

This chain connects TRBV7-9 to TRBJ2-7; 10 bases are shared with TRBD1. Losses at the gene ends were 7 bases for V and 6 bases for J; bases not matched to a gene: 6. The CDR3 covers 13 residues. Germline values: CDR1 SEHNR, CDR2 FQNEAQ (reference sequence). This CDR3 reads CASTPGTGVEQYF. DNA for the CDR3: TGTGCCAGCACCCCCGGGACAGGGGTCGAGCAGTACTTC.

The chain combines TRBV15 with TRBJ2-7, with 11 bases aligning to TRBD2. In germline, CDR1 is LNHNV, CDR2 YYDKDF (reference sequence). V lost 3 bases, J lost 3 bases, and 4 bases stayed unmatched. This CDR3 has 15 amino acids. In nucleotides, the CDR3 is TGTGCCACCAGCAGGGGTGGACTAGCGGGCTACGAGCAGTACTTC. Translation: CATSRGGLAGYEQYF.